These T cell receptor beta chains were read from a single sample in a study of T cells in Graves' hyperthyroidism and ophthalmopathy. TCRdb independently ran MiXCR on the multiplex PCR reads; one entry per CDR3 protein. Of about 700,000 distinct CDR3 sequences listed, approximately 42% are singletons. Sequencing input: peripheral blood or thyroid tissue (not recorded which). The receptors stem from an adult man with Graves' disease, either hyperthyroidism or ophthalmopathy (not recorded which). Both conserved end residues are part of each CDR3. The order of the fields is D gene, J gene, clone size, V gene, CDR3 protein, CDR3 DNA. A D gene is named only where the DNA matches it firmly. Size tells how often a clone was seen (once, few, many) or the class of an expanded clone, and some rows leave it out.

NA,TRBJ1-1,NA,TRBV6-1,CAGTTGTEAFF,TGTGCCGGCACCACAGGTACTGAAGCTTTCTTT
NA,TRBJ1-1,few,TRBV19,CAWSSQVNTEAFF,TGTGCCTGGAGTTCACAGGTGAACACTGAAGCTTTCTTT
TRBD1,TRBJ1-5,few,TRBV20-1,CSARRGQGALPNQPQHF,TGCAGTGCTAGAAGGGGGCAGGGGGCCCTACCTAATCAGCCCCAGCATTTT
TRBD1,TRBJ2-5,NA,TRBV7-9,CASSFRDRGRGETQYF,TGTGCCAGCAGCTTCCGGGACAGGGGGCGCGGAGAGACCCAGTACTTC
NA,TRBJ1-3,NA,TRBV29-1,CSVVGRVGSGNTIYF,TGCAGCGTTGTGGGCCGAGTCGGTTCTGGAAACACCATATATTTT
TRBD1,TRBJ1-2,few,TRBV7-2,CASSMGTGVNYGYTF,TGTGCCAGCAGCATGGGGACAGGAGTTAACTATGGCTACACCTTC
NA,TRBJ1-3,many,TRBV12-3/TRBV12-4,CASSFLGRFSGNTIYF,TGTGCCAGCAGTTTTTTAGGACGGTTCTCTGGAAACACCATATATTTT
NA,TRBJ2-5,NA,TRBV5-1,CASSFEGPPQETQYF,TGCGCCAGCAGCTTTGAAGGGCCACCTCAAGAGACCCAGTACTTC
TRBD2,TRBJ2-7,NA,TRBV12-3/TRBV12-4,CASRGGGLYEQYF,TGTGCCAGCAGGGGCGGGGGACTCTACGAGCAGTACTTC
NA,TRBJ1-2,NA,TRBV10-3,CASRVGYGYTF,TGTGCCAGCCGGGTGGGGTATGGCTACACCTTC
TRBD1,TRBJ2-7,NA,TRBV29-1,CSRGQAYEQYF,TGCAGCCGGGGACAGGCCTACGAGCAGTACTTC
TRBD2,TRBJ2-2,NA,TRBV12-3/TRBV12-4,CASSRAQGTSGAHTGELFF,TGTGCCAGCAGCCGTGCGCAGGGGACTAGCGGGGCTCACACCGGGGAGCTGTTTTTT
TRBD1,TRBJ2-1,NA,TRBV7-9,CASPGTGYNEQFF,TGTGCCAGCCCCGGGACAGGGTACAATGAGCAGTTCTTC
NA,TRBJ1-2,few,TRBV9,CASSSFRDGYTF,TGTGCCAGCAGTTCCTTCAGGGATGGCTACACCTTC
TRBD1,TRBJ1-5,many,TRBV11-2,CASSSSGTVNQPQHF,TGTGCCAGCAGCTCCTCCGGGACAGTCAATCAGCCCCAGCATTTT
NA,TRBJ2-2,few,TRBV5-1,CASSLRQTNTGELFF,TGCGCCAGCAGCTTGCGTCAGACGAACACCGGGGAGCTGTTTTTT
NA,TRBJ2-7,many,TRBV7-2,CASSPRGGANEQYF,TGTGCCAGCAGCCCAAGAGGGGGTGCGAACGAGCAGTACTTC
NA,TRBJ1-1,NA,TRBV14,CASSQVRGSPNTEAFF,TGTGCCAGCAGCCAAGTACGGGGCAGCCCGAACACTGAAGCTTTCTTT
NA,TRBJ1-1,NA,TRBV15,CATSRLQGAGSTEAFF,TGTGCCACCTCCAGGCTACAGGGCGCCGGGAGCACTGAAGCTTTCTTT
NA,TRBJ2-7,NA,TRBV15,CATSRNRGYEQYF,TGTGCCACCAGCAGAAACCGGGGCTACGAGCAGTACTTC
NA,TRBJ2-7,NA,TRBV5-1,CASSLGDNEQYF,TGCGCCAGCAGCTTGGGGGACAACGAGCAGTACTTC
NA,TRBJ1-2,NA,TRBV7-2,CASRGAIGGSGYTF,TGTGCCAGCAGGGGCGCCATAGGGGGATCTGGCTACACCTTC
NA,TRBJ1-1,few,TRBV19,CASTGDWATEAFF,TGTGCCAGTACGGGGGACTGGGCCACTGAAGCTTTCTTT
TRBD1,TRBJ2-2,NA,TRBV6-6,CASSLDPGQGNANTGELFF,TGTGCCAGCAGTCTTGATCCGGGACAGGGGAATGCGAACACCGGGGAGCTGTTTTTT
TRBD1,TRBJ1-2,NA,TRBV29-1,CSVGDRDEGYTF,TGCAGCGTCGGGGACAGGGATGAAGGCTACACCTTC
NA,TRBJ1-2,few,TRBV11-2,CASSPPGPASNYGYTF,TGTGCCAGCAGCCCCCCGGGACCGGCTTCTAACTATGGCTACACCTTC
NA,TRBJ1-1,NA,TRBV7-6,CASSWDLTEAFF,TGTGCCAGCAGCTGGGACCTCACTGAAGCTTTCTTT
NA,TRBJ1-3,NA,TRBV12-3/TRBV12-4,CASSYSAGNTIYF,TGTGCCAGCAGCTACTCGGCAGGAAACACCATATATTTT
NA,TRBJ1-4,NA,TRBV29-1,CSAQRGVDEKLFF,TGCAGCGCCCAACGGGGGGTTGATGAAAAACTGTTTTTT
NA,TRBJ2-7,NA,TRBV7-8,CASSLDGDGYEQYF,TGTGCCAGCAGCTTAGACGGGGATGGCTACGAGCAGTACTTC
NA,TRBJ1-1,NA,TRBV12-3/TRBV12-4,CASGGRNLDTEAFF,TGTGCCAGCGGGGGCAGGAACTTGGACACTGAAGCTTTCTTT
NA,TRBJ1-2,NA,TRBV29-1,CSVLLGGDVLYGYTF,TGCAGCGTGCTCCTGGGAGGCGACGTTCTCTATGGCTACACCTTC
TRBD1,TRBJ1-2,NA,TRBV29-1,CSLPRTGYGYTF,TGCAGCTTGCCTCGGACAGGCTATGGCTACACCTTC
NA,TRBJ1-2,NA,TRBV10-3,CAISDVRAMADYGYTF,TGTGCCATCAGTGATGTCAGGGCAATGGCAGACTATGGCTACACCTTC
NA,TRBJ2-2,many,TRBV10-3,CAITPVWGLAGELFF,TGTGCCATCACCCCGGTCTGGGGTCTTGCCGGGGAGCTGTTTTTT
NA,TRBJ2-7,many,TRBV7-8,CASSYEQYF,TGTGCCAGCAGCTACGAGCAGTACTTC
NA,TRBJ1-2,few,TRBV5-5,CASSQVRGEANYGYTF,TGTGCCAGCAGCCAAGTTCGGGGGGAGGCTAACTATGGCTACACCTTC
NA,TRBJ2-7,few,TRBV12-3/TRBV12-4,CASSFGQADSYEQYF,TGTGCCAGCAGTTTTGGGCAGGCCGACTCCTACGAGCAGTACTTC
NA,TRBJ1-6,few,TRBV9,CASSQGVLNSPLHF,TGTGCCAGCAGCCAAGGGGTCCTTAATTCACCCCTCCACTTT
NA,TRBJ1-5,NA,TRBV25-1,CASSFGGRVQPQHF,TGTGCCAGCAGTTTCGGGGGCCGGGTTCAGCCCCAGCATTTT
NA,TRBJ1-1,many,TRBV10-3,CAIRRGVQLEEAFF,TGTGCCATCCGCCGAGGGGTTCAGCTTGAGGAAGCTTTCTTT
TRBD1,TRBJ1-4,NA,TRBV7-9,CASRKQGLTNEKLFF,TGTGCCAGCAGGAAACAGGGGTTGACGAACGAAAAACTGTTTTTT
TRBD1,TRBJ2-2,NA,TRBV19,CASSAAGGRGHNTGELFF,TGTGCCAGTAGTGCTGCCGGGGGCAGGGGGCACAACACCGGGGAGCTGTTTTTT
TRBD2,TRBJ2-5,few,TRBV20-1,CSASPGLAAEETQYF,TGCAGTGCTAGTCCGGGACTAGCGGCCGAAGAGACCCAGTACTTC
TRBD1,TRBJ2-7,few,TRBV20-1,CSADGTGGTYEQYF,TGCAGTGCAGACGGGACAGGGGGCACGTACGAGCAGTACTTC
NA,TRBJ1-5,NA,TRBV20-1,CSASKAGGNQPQHF,TGCAGTGCTAGCAAGGCGGGCGGCAATCAGCCCCAGCATTTT
NA,TRBJ1-2,few,TRBV25-1,CASSAKEGNYGYTF,TGTGCCAGCAGTGCAAAGGAGGGGAACTATGGCTACACCTTC
NA,TRBJ1-1,NA,TRBV20-1,CSARENGGPMNTEAFF,TGCAGTGCTAGAGAAAATGGGGGGCCTATGAACACTGAAGCTTTCTTT
NA,TRBJ1-3,NA,TRBV9,CASSATQHSGNTIYF,TGTGCCAGCAGCGCAACCCAACACTCTGGAAACACCATATATTTT
NA,TRBJ1-2,once,TRBV19,CASSMTANYGYTF,TGTGCCAGTAGTATGACAGCTAACTATGGCTACACCTTC
TRBD1,TRBJ1-2,few,TRBV12-3/TRBV12-4,CAIQTGGWGYTF,TGTGCCATTCAGACAGGGGGCTGGGGCTACACCTTC
TRBD2,TRBJ2-6,NA,TRBV12-3/TRBV12-4,CASSFLAGGLSGANVLTF,TGTGCCAGCAGTTTCCTAGCGGGAGGGCTCTCTGGGGCCAACGTCCTGACTTTC
NA,TRBJ1-1,few,TRBV7-9,CASSTRPANTEAFF,TGTGCCAGCAGCACACGACCAGCGAACACTGAAGCTTTCTTT
TRBD2,TRBJ2-5,few,TRBV20-1,CSASGLAGQETQYF,TGCAGTGCTTCGGGACTAGCGGGACAAGAGACCCAGTACTTC
NA,TRBJ1-5,NA,TRBV20-1,CSARDLKGVGQPQHF,TGCAGTGCTAGAGATCTCAAAGGGGTAGGGCAGCCCCAGCATTTT
TRBD1,TRBJ1-4,NA,TRBV9,CASSQGGLDEKLFF,TGTGCCAGCAGCCAAGGGGGCCTAGATGAAAAACTGTTTTTT
NA,TRBJ1-5,few,TRBV19,CAGNSGISNQPQHF,TGTGCCGGGAACTCAGGGATTAGCAATCAGCCCCAGCATTTT
NA,TRBJ1-1,few,TRBV19,CASSSKGLNTEAFF,TGTGCCAGTAGTAGTAAAGGACTGAACACTGAAGCTTTCTTT
TRBD1,TRBJ1-5,NA,TRBV7-9,CASSERAGGGAVSNQPQHF,TGTGCCAGCAGTGAACGGGCCGGAGGGGGCGCGGTTAGCAATCAGCCCCAGCATTTT